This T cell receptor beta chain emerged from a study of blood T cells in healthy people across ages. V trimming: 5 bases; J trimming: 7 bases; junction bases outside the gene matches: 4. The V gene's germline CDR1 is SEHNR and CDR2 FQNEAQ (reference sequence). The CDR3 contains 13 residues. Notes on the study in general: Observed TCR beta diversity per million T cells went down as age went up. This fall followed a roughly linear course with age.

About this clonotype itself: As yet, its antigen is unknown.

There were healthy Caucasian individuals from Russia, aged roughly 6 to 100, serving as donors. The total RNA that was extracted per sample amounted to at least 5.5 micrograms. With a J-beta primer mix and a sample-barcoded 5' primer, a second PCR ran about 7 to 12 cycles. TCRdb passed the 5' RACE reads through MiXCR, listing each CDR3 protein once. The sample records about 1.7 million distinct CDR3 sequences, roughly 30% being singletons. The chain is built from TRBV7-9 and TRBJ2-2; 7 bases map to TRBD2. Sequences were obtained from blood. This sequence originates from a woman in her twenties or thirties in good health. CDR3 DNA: TGTGCCAGCAGCCGGGAGGTTGTCGGGGAGCTGTTTTTT. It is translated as CASSREVVGELFF.